These 14 T cell receptor beta chains came from one sample sequenced in a study of T cells after yellow fever vaccination. One entry per CDR3 protein results from TCRdb running MiXCR on the 5' RACE reads. The table includes some 320,000 distinct CDR3 sequences, over 8.5% detected once. The specimen was CD4+ T cells sorted from PBMCs, collected 45 days after the yellow fever booster vaccination. All receptors come from a man younger than 35 who received the YFV17D yellow fever vaccine.

This clonotype came up a few times. The chain is built from TRBV5-1 and TRBJ2-1; TRBD1 or TRBD2 may be the D gene (5 bases each). From germline, CDR1 is SGHRS and CDR2 YFSETQ. The V end was cut by 4 bases, the J end by 4 bases, with 9 bases between. The CDR3 is made up of 13 amino acids. CDR3 coding DNA: TGCGCCAGCAGCAGGGACCCTTACAATGAGCAGTTCTTC. It codes for CASSRDPYNEQFF.

This clonotype was found a few times. J is TRBJ2-1 and V is TRBV7-2; weak D call: TRBD2 (5 bases). Germline CDR1 is SGHTA and CDR2 is FQGNSA. Trimming removed 5 bases from V and 4 bases from J, with 18 bases in between. This CDR3 is 16 amino acids long. The CDR3 DNA sequence: TGTGCCAGCAGCCCCGTAGGACTTTTTGGGTACAATGAGCAGTTCTTC. It translates to CASSPVGLFGYNEQFF.

In this sample, this clonotype turned up many times. The rearrangement links TRBV7-9 to TRBJ2-3; D ambiguous. The V end lost 5 bases, the J end lost 1 base, and 13 bases lay between the germline ends. The CDR3 is 15 residues long. CDR1 and CDR2 (germline): SEHNR, FQNEAQ (reference sequence). Here the CDR3 DNA reads TGTGCCAGCAGCCCCTCGAGGTTTCGCACAGATACGCAGTATTTT. Translation gives CASSPSRFRTDTQYF.

Only a few counts were recorded for this clonotype. The V and J genes are TRBV18 and TRBJ2-5; weak D call: TRBD2 (6 bases). Germline V gene data show CDR1 as KGHSH and CDR2 as LQKENI. The V and J ends lost 1 base and 4 bases respectively, with 22 bases between them. The CDR3 loop spans 18 amino acids. The DNA of the CDR3 is TGTGCCAGCTCACCACGTCTAATTGGACAAGGAGGGCGAGAGACCCAGTACTTC. Its protein is CASSPRLIGQGGRETQYF.

The chain carries TRBV6-5 and TRBJ2-3; D unresolved. Germline V gene sequence: CDR1 MNHEY, CDR2 SVGAGI. Trimming stripped 6 bases from V and 6 bases from J, with 7 bases between. The CDR3 is made up of 11 amino acids. The CDR3 reads CASRSGDTQYF. The CDR3 DNA reads TGTGCCAGCAGATCAGGCGATACGCAGTATTTT.

The chain employs TRBV6-1 and TRBJ2-5, with 8 bases fitting TRBD1. The CDR3 extends over 14 amino acids. The trim removed 4 bases at V and 5 bases at J, leaving 6 bases unmatched. CDR1 is MNHNS, CDR2 SASEGT, per germline. Here the CDR3 DNA reads TGTGCCAGCAGTGTGATGACAGGGGCTGAGACCCAGTACTTC. Protein sequence: CASSVMTGAETQYF.

The sample holds many counts of this clonotype. The CDR3 reads CASSAGTSGGNTQYF. The CDR3 DNA is TGTGCCAGCAGCGCCGGGACTAGCGGGGGTAATACGCAGTATTTT. The rearrangement uses TRBV5-4 and TRBJ2-3, with 14 bases fitting TRBD2. V trimming: 4 bases; J trimming: 7 bases; junction bases outside the gene matches: 5. Germline V gene data show CDR1 as SGHNT and CDR2 as YYREEE (reference sequence). CDR3 length equals 15 residues.

V is TRBV4-1 and J is TRBJ2-5; a weak D match, TRBD1 (6 bases). The CDR3 length is 14 residues. From germline, CDR1 is MGHRA and CDR2 YSYEKL. Trimming took off 1 base at V and 9 bases at J, with 15 bases between the two ends. The CDR3 nucleotides are TGCGCCAGCAGCCAAGGGGGGCAGGGCTGGGCCCAGTACTTC. Amino acids: CASSQGGQGWAQYF.

The table lists this clonotype with a few counts. The V and J genes are TRBV5-1 and TRBJ1-1; the D gene is possibly TRBD1 (6 bases). The V end lost 0 bases, the J end lost 11 bases, and 14 bases lay between the germline ends. The CDR3 consists of 13 residues. Germline CDR1 reads SGHRS; CDR2 reads YFSETQ. This chain's CDR3 is CASSLARDNHAFF. As DNA, the CDR3 is TGCGCCAGCAGCTTGGCCCGGGACAACCACGCTTTCTTT. Filled out from reference TRBV5-1 and TRBJ1-1, the complete variable domain reads KAGVTQTPRYLIKTRGQQVTLSCSPISGHRSVSWYQQTPGQGLQFLFEYFSETQRNKGNFPGRFSGRQFSNSRSEMNVSTLELGDSALYLCASSLARDNHAFFGQGTRLTVV.

This clonotype was seen many times. One junction end disagrees with the germline gene, perhaps due to a read error. The rearrangement uses TRBV11-2 and TRBJ2-7; 9 nucleotides agree with TRBD2. The CDR3 is 14 amino acids. Germline CDR1 and CDR2: SGHAT and FQNNGV. The CDR3 DNA sequence: TGTGCCAGCGCTCCCGGGCGGGGGGGGACTTACCTGAGCTTC. Amino acids: CASAPGRGGTYLSF.

This clonotype has just a few counts. The chain carries TRBV29-1 and TRBJ1-2; TRBD1 matches 10 bases. CDR1 is SQVTM and CDR2 is ANQGSEA in the germline V gene. The V and J ends lost 4 bases and 9 bases, in that order; junction bases with no gene match: 8. The CDR3 consists of 13 residues. The CDR3 nucleotides read TGCAGCGTTGTCGCGGGACAGGGGTCGCGCTACACCTTC. Protein sequence: CSVVAGQGSRYTF.

The chain couples TRBV30 to TRBJ1-6; D gene uncertain. The CDR3 has 13 amino acids. Trimming took 8 bases from V and 4 from J, leaving 12 bases between them. Germline V CDR1 and CDR2: GTSNPN, SVGIG (reference sequence). The CDR3 sequence: CARTEKYNSPLHF. The DNA of the CDR3 is TGTGCCCGGACGGAGAAATATAATTCACCCCTCCACTTT. Drawing the rest from reference TRBV30 and TRBJ1-6, the complete variable domain is SQTIHQWPATLVQPVGSPLSLECTVEGTSNPNLYWYRQAAGRGLQLLFYSVGIGQISSEVPQNLSASRPQDRQFILSSKKLLLSDSGFYLCARTEKYNSPLHFGNGTRLTVT.

The rearrangement uses TRBV6-5 and TRBJ1-5, with TRBD1 as a possible D gene (5 bases). The V and J ends lost 6 bases and 0 bases respectively, with 15 bases between them. In germline, CDR1 is MNHEY, CDR2 SVGAGI. The CDR3 length is 16 residues. CDR3 nucleotides: TGTGCCAGCAGCCCCGGACACATTTATAGCAATCAGCCCCAGCATTTT. This sequence encodes CASSPGHIYSNQPQHF.

This clonotype was detected a few times. This sequence joins TRBV23-1 and TRBJ2-7; D is undetermined. TRBV23-1 falls under the ORF class, with uncertain function. There are 14 residues in the CDR3. V lost 3 bases and J lost 3, with 12 bases in between. CDR3 DNA: TGCGCCAGCAGTCAGCCCAGGATTATCTACGAGCAGTACGTC. It encodes CASSQPRIIYEQYV.